The 28 T cell receptor beta chains reported below all come from one sample, sequenced in a study of T cell changes during pregnancy in multiple sclerosis. Only in-frame clones appear in the TCRdb table, and some are missing; sequencing was by immunoSEQ multiplex PCR. The table includes tens of thousands of clones, around 92% detected once. Source material: peripheral blood. The receptors were gathered from a female donor with multiple sclerosis, enrolled in a pregnancy study.

CDR3 DNA: TGTGCCAGCACCCTAAGCGGGAGTGGCTCAGATACGCAGTATTTT. Its translation is CASTLSGSGSDTQYF. This rearrangement joins TRBV6-4 to TRBJ2-3; 8 bases fit TRBD2. CDR3 size: 15 residues. V lost 7 bases to trimming and J lost 4 bases; unmatched junction nucleotides: 10. Germline V gene data show CDR1 as MRHNA and CDR2 as SNTAGT.

The V and J genes are TRBV6-5 and TRBJ2-2, with D tentatively TRBD2 (6 bases). The CDR3 length is 16 residues. The V gene's germline CDR1 is MNHEY and CDR2 SVGAGI. Trimming shortened V by 0 bases and J by 6 bases, and 14 bases separated the two germline ends. CDR3 nucleotide sequence: TGTGCCAGCAGTTACTCGCTCGGGGAGGTGTCCGGGGAGCTGTTTTTT. This sequence encodes CASSYSLGEVSGELFF.

This clone occurred a few times. This CDR3 reads CASSGGLAGNEQFF. CDR3 coding DNA: TGTGCCAGCAGTGGCGGTTTAGCTGGGAATGAGCAGTTCTTC. The chain employs TRBV6-4 and TRBJ2-1; D not certain. Germline V lookup: CDR1 MRHNA, CDR2 SNTAGT. This CDR3 region has 14 residues. V lost 4 bases, J lost 7 bases, and 14 bases lay in between.

This clone was detected only once. The chain has TRBV19 and TRBJ2-1; 8 bases agree with TRBD1. CDR1 is LNHDA, CDR2 SQIVND, per germline (reference sequence). V lost 3 bases and J lost 3; bases outside the gene matches: 4. The CDR3 runs 15 residues. The CDR3 sequence is CASSIGQGSYNEQFF. CDR3 nucleotide sequence: TGTGCCAGTAGTATTGGACAGGGAAGCTACAATGAGCAGTTCTTC.

The chain combines TRBV9 with TRBJ1-2; D unresolved. Germline CDR1 SGDLS, CDR2 YYNGEE. Trimming removed 3 bases from V and 3 bases from J, with 15 bases in between. The CDR3 totals 15 residues. CDR3 sequence (DNA): TGTGCCAGCAGCGGCCTTGTCGGCTCAGACTATGGCTACACCTTC. It yields the protein CASSGLVGSDYGYTF. Using reference TRBV9 and TRBJ1-2 for the parts outside the CDR3, the full variable domain is DSGVTQTPKHLITATGQRVTLRCSPRSGDLSVYWYQQSLDQGLQFLIQYYNGEERAKGNILERFSAQQFPDLHSELNLSSLELGDSALYFCASSGLVGSDYGYTFGSGTRLTVV.

CDR3 nucleotides: TGTGCCAGTAGCCGACAAGGGGGGCCTGGGGCCAACGTCCTGACTTTC. Residues: CASSRQGGPGANVLTF. V and J are TRBV19 and TRBJ2-6; either TRBD1 or TRBD2 may fit D (6 bases each). The CDR3 spans 16 residues. V lost 6 bases to trimming and J lost 2 bases, with 14 bases between them. Germline V gene lookup returns CDR1 LNHDA and CDR2 SQIVND (reference sequence).

The chain uses TRBV10-3 and TRBJ2-6, with D perhaps TRBD2 (5 bases). Trimming cost V 5 bases and J 2 bases, with 13 bases left between them. Per the germline V gene, CDR1 is ENHRY and CDR2 is SYGVKD. This CDR3 has 16 residues. CDR3 loop: CAISLGEGPGANVLTF. The DNA of the CDR3 is TGTGCCATCAGTTTGGGAGAGGGTCCTGGGGCCAACGTCCTGACTTTC.

The chain is built from TRBV9 and TRBJ2-4; weak D call: TRBD2 (6 bases). Trimming left V 0 bases short and J 5 bases short, with 12 bases between. The germline gives CDR1 SGDLS, CDR2 YYNGEE. This CDR3 is 15 amino acids long. CDR3 nucleotide sequence: TGTGCCAGCAGCGTAGACGCGGGATTACAAAACATTCAGTACTTC. This translates into CASSVDAGLQNIQYF.

The chain is built from TRBV5-1 and TRBJ1-1; D possibly corresponds to TRBD1 (6 bases). Germline V gene sequence: CDR1 SGHRS, CDR2 YFSETQ. The CDR3 sequence is 14 residues long. V lost 4 bases and J lost 6, with 16 bases in between. CDR3 sequence reads: CASSGHRDLAEAFF. In DNA form, the CDR3 reads TGCGCCAGCAGCGGACACAGGGACCTCGCTGAAGCTTTCTTT. The full variable domain, in which reference TRBV5-1 and TRBJ1-1 provide the parts outside the CDR3, is KAGVTQTPRYLIKTRGQQVTLSCSPISGHRSVSWYQQTPGQGLQFLFEYFSETQRNKGNFPGRFSGRQFSNSRSEMNVSTLELGDSALYLCASSGHRDLAEAFFGQGTRLTVV.

V usage is TRBV5-1 and J usage is TRBJ2-7, with TRBD2 matching over 10 bases. After removal of 0 bases from V and 4 bases from J, the junction contained 4 bases not matched to a gene. The CDR3 sequence is 15 residues long. Germline V CDR1 and CDR2: SGHRS, YFSETQ. CDR3 residues: CASSLELAGGYEQYF. The CDR3, as DNA: TGCGCCAGCAGCTTGGAATTAGCGGGAGGTTACGAGCAGTACTTC.

V is TRBV29-1 and J is TRBJ2-3, with a tentative D call TRBD1 (6 bases). The CDR3 has 15 amino acids. The germline CDR1 and CDR2 sequences are SQVTM and ANQGSEA. Trimming pared 2 bases from V and 3 bases from J, leaving 15 bases between. CDR3 protein: CSVERSARGTDTQYF. The CDR3 DNA reads as TGCAGCGTTGAAAGAAGCGCCAGGGGAACAGATACGCAGTATTTT.

The CDR3 sequence is CASSGWTGDLYEQYF. In DNA, the CDR3 is TGTGCCAGCAGTGGTTGGACAGGTGACCTCTACGAGCAGTACTTC. The V and J genes are TRBV6-1 and TRBJ2-7, with TRBD1 matching 7 bases. CDR3 size: 15 residues. After removal of 4 bases from V and 3 bases from J, the junction contained 9 bases not matched to a gene. CDR1 and CDR2 (germline): MNHNS, SASEGT.

This clone was seen a single time. V gene TRBV5-1 combines with J gene TRBJ2-1, with 13 bases aligning to TRBD2. Germline V lookup: CDR1 SGHRS, CDR2 YFSETQ. The V and J ends lost 1 base and 6 bases, in that order; junction bases with no gene match: 4. The CDR3 has 16 amino acids. The CDR3 here is CASSLTWTSGSNEQFF. CDR3 nucleotide sequence: TGCGCCAGCAGCTTGACGTGGACTAGCGGGAGCAATGAGCAGTTCTTC. The entire variable domain, with the rest obtained from reference TRBV5-1 and TRBJ2-1, is as follows: KAGVTQTPRYLIKTRGQQVTLSCSPISGHRSVSWYQQTPGQGLQFLFEYFSETQRNKGNFPGRFSGRQFSNSRSEMNVSTLELGDSALYLCASSLTWTSGSNEQFFGPGTRLTVL.

About this clone: The sample contains more than one DNA sequence encoding this CDR3. The V and J genes are TRBV4-2 and TRBJ2-2; no clear D. This CDR3 has 16 amino acids. The V and J ends lost 5 bases and 0 bases respectively, with 13 bases between them. Germline V lookup: CDR1 LGHNA, CDR2 YNFKEQ. The CDR3 DNA follows: TGTGCCAGCAGCTTGACTGGCGGACCGAACACCGGGGAGCTGTTTTTT. Translating gives CASSLTGGPNTGELFF.

The V call is TRBV11-2, the J call TRBJ1-5, with 7 nucleotides matching TRBD1. The CDR3 is 15 amino acids. The ends lost 5 bases at V and 4 bases at J; junction bases unmatched: 8. CDR1 and CDR2 (germline): SGHAT, FQNNGV. The chain's CDR3 is CASSPPTGFNQPQHF. The CDR3 DNA reads TGTGCCAGCAGCCCACCGACAGGGTTTAATCAGCCCCAGCATTTT. The whole variable domain, filled in from reference TRBV11-2 and TRBJ1-5, reads EAGVAQSPRYKIIEKRQSVAFWCNPISGHATLYWYQQILGQGPKLLIQFQNNGVVDDSQLPKDRFSAERLKGVDSTLKIQPAKLEDSAVYLCASSPPTGFNQPQHFGDGTRLSIL.

The chain links TRBV4-1 to TRBJ2-2; D remains unclear. Germline V gives CDR1 MGHRA, CDR2 YSYEKL. The CDR3 spans 14 residues. The V and J ends lost 1 base and 6 bases respectively, with 9 bases between them. The CDR3 loop reads CASSQGRPAGELFF. In DNA, the CDR3 is TGCGCCAGCAGCCAAGGGAGACCAGCCGGGGAGCTGTTTTTT.

The chain employs TRBV19 and TRBJ2-5, with 8 positions matching TRBD1. The trim removed 7 bases at V and 4 bases at J, leaving 5 bases unmatched. The length of the CDR3 is 13 residues. The germline gives CDR1 LNHDA, CDR2 SQIVND (reference sequence). The CDR3 nucleotides are TGTGCCAGTACCGGACAGGGAATAGAGACCCAGTACTTC. It codes for CASTGQGIETQYF.

This clone was picked up a small number of times. The rearrangement uses TRBV7-2 and TRBJ2-5; D perhaps matches TRBD2 (7 bases). V dropped 0 bases and J dropped 5 bases, with 22 bases sitting between them. CDR3 length: 18 amino acids. The germline V gene encodes CDR1 SGHTA and CDR2 FQGNSA. CDR3 nucleotide sequence: TGTGCCAGCAGCTTAGCTGGGGGGGCTAGCTTCTTCGGCGAGACCCAGTACTTC. Translated: CASSLAGGASFFGETQYF.

The V and J genes are TRBV9 and TRBJ1-1, with 11 bases matching TRBD1. The CDR3 runs to 15 residues. V shed 0 bases and J 4 bases; nucleotides not matched to a gene: 2. The V gene's germline CDR1 is SGDLS and CDR2 YYNGEE. Here the CDR3 reads CASSVEGTGGTEAFF. The CDR3 bases are TGTGCCAGCAGCGTAGAGGGGACAGGGGGCACTGAAGCTTTCTTT.

The chain combines TRBV6-5 with TRBJ2-7, with 9 bases aligning to TRBD2. Trimming cost V 6 bases and J 5 bases; bases outside gene matches: 8. CDR1 and CDR2 from the germline V gene are MNHEY and SVGAGI. CDR3 length equals 14 residues. The chain's CDR3 is CASRRSGSNDEQYF. Written as DNA, the CDR3 is TGTGCCAGCAGACGTAGCGGGAGTAATGACGAGCAGTACTTC.

The rearrangement uses TRBV9 and TRBJ2-7; a weak D match, TRBD2 (5 bases). CDR1 SGDLS and CDR2 YYNGEE come from the germline V gene. Trimming took off 3 bases at V and 2 bases at J, with 9 bases between the two ends. The CDR3 runs to 13 residues. CDR3 residues: CASSDGGAYEQYF. The CDR3 coding sequence is TGTGCCAGCAGCGATGGAGGAGCCTACGAGCAGTACTTC.

This chain connects TRBV7-6 to TRBJ2-5; 7 nucleotides agree with TRBD2. Germline trimming cut 1 base from V and 7 bases from J; bases unmatched to any gene: 15. CDR1 SGHVS and CDR2 FNYEAQ come from the germline V gene. The CDR3 sequence is 17 residues long. The CDR3 bases are TGTGCCAGCAGCTTAGTTTGGTATAGTGCGGGAGAGGTGACCCAGTACTTC. This gives the protein CASSLVWYSAGEVTQYF.

The chain employs TRBV28 and TRBJ1-4; weak D call: TRBD1 (6 bases). The germline gives CDR1 MDHEN, CDR2 SYDVKM. The CDR3 runs 16 residues. Trimming took off 2 bases at V and 8 bases at J, with 18 bases between the two ends. CDR3 DNA: TGTGCCAGCAGTTTAGCTGGCAGGGGTGTTTGGGAAAAACTGTTTTTT. Protein: CASSLAGRGVWEKLFF.

The rearrangement links TRBV13 to TRBJ2-1; 12 bases fit TRBD2. The CDR3 extends over 17 amino acids. Germline loops: CDR1 PRHDT, CDR2 FYEKMQ (reference sequence). V was clipped by 2 bases and J by 3 bases; unmatched bases: 5. CDR3 region: CASSLRLAGVLYNEQFF. CDR3 DNA: TGTGCCAGCAGCTTAAGACTAGCGGGAGTACTCTACAATGAGCAGTTCTTC.

By proportion, this clone is medium-sized. The chain carries TRBV6-4 and TRBJ2-3; TRBD2 is a possible D gene (6 bases). Trimming left V 6 bases short and J 2 bases short, with 15 bases between. The CDR3 extends over 15 amino acids. Per the germline V gene, CDR1 is MRHNA and CDR2 is SNTAGT. The CDR3 reads CASRSGGVDTDTQYF. CDR3 sequence (DNA): TGTGCCAGCAGGAGTGGCGGGGTCGACACAGATACGCAGTATTTT.

The chain links TRBV7-8 to TRBJ2-2, with a possible D match to TRBD2 (6 bases). The ends were cut back, 6 bases at V and 0 bases at J, with 11 bases in the middle. Germline V lookup: CDR1 SGHVS, CDR2 FQNEAQ. The CDR3 contains 15 residues. The DNA of the CDR3 is TGTGCCAGCAGTATCCGGGAGTCGAACACCGGGGAGCTGTTTTTT. Translating it yields CASSIRESNTGELFF.

The V and J genes are TRBV28 and TRBJ1-5; TRBD1 might be the D (6 bases). Germline assignment: CDR1 MDHEN and CDR2 SYDVKM. The CDR3 length is 15 residues. The V gene lost 6 bases and the J gene lost 5 bases, with 17 bases spanning the gap. The CDR3 DNA follows: TGTGCCAGCAGCATGGGGGGGGCATTACATCAGCCCCAGCATTTT. It is translated as CASSMGGALHQPQHF.

The chain employs TRBV28 and TRBJ2-6, with a possible D match to TRBD1 (5 bases). This CDR3 comprises 19 residues. V gave up 7 bases and J gave up 0 bases, with 22 bases separating them. Germline V lookup: CDR1 MDHEN, CDR2 SYDVKM. CDR3 region: CASTEPTVSTYSGANVLTF. DNA for the CDR3: TGTGCCAGCACCGAACCGACAGTCAGCACCTACTCTGGGGCCAACGTCCTGACTTTC.